The 13 T cell receptor beta chains below come from one sample, sequenced in a study of breast tumors, draining lymph nodes, adjacent tissues. TCRdb re-called the multiplex PCR reads through MiXCR, storing one row per CDR3 protein. The profile shows 170,000 or so distinct CDR3 sequences, 25% to 40% of them singletons. The lymph nodes were axillary draining lymph nodes from breast cancer patients. The sequenced sample was axillary lymph node tissue. The receptors were gathered from a female donor with breast cancer. Some clones in this sample may be carry-over from other donors' samples.

This clonotype occurred many times. The V call is TRBV4-2, the J call TRBJ1-5, with a tentative D call TRBD1 (5 bases). This CDR3 is 14 amino acids long. V was pared by 0 bases and J by 5 bases, with 8 bases between. CDR1 is LGHNA, CDR2 YNFKEQ, per germline. The CDR3 DNA sequence: TGTGCCAGCAGCCAAGACGGGGCCTATCAGCCCCAGCATTTT. Translation gives CASSQDGAYQPQHF.

This clonotype was counted many times. V is TRBV11-2 and J is TRBJ2-3; no firm D call. CDR3 size: 13 residues. CDR1 and CDR2 (germline): SGHAT, FQNNGV. Trimming stripped 5 bases from V and 2 bases from J, with 8 bases between. Written as DNA, the CDR3 is TGTGCCAGCAGCAGGGATCACACAGATACGCAGTATTTT. It specifies CASSRDHTDTQYF. Together with reference TRBV11-2 and TRBJ2-3, the CDR3 gives the full variable domain: EAGVAQSPRYKIIEKRQSVAFWCNPISGHATLYWYQQILGQGPKLLIQFQNNGVVDDSQLPKDRFSAERLKGVDSTLKIQPAKLEDSAVYLCASSRDHTDTQYFGPGTRLTVL.

There are many counts of this clonotype. The rearrangement links TRBV13 to TRBJ2-7; D remains unclear. V lost 4 bases and J lost 5, with 6 bases in between. The germline CDR1 and CDR2 sequences are PRHDT and FYEKMQ (reference sequence). The CDR3 contains 11 residues. Here the CDR3 DNA reads TGTGCCAGCAGCTCCCCCCACGAGCAGTACTTC. Amino acids: CASSSPHEQYF.

For this clonotype: Given the absence of the conserved phenylalanine or tryptophan at the CDR3 end, a read error is likely. V usage is TRBV6-1 and J usage is TRBJ1-3, with D unclear. V was trimmed by 2 bases and J by 0 bases, leaving 17 bases between them. Germline-derived CDR1 and CDR2 are MNHNS and SASEGT. The CDR3 spans 18 residues. CDR3 loop: CASSETPAGAFSGNTIYL. As DNA, the CDR3 is TGTGCCAGCAGTGAAACCCCGGCCGGAGCATTCTCTGGAAACACCATATATCTT.

The chain uses TRBV7-9 and TRBJ2-5; D is perhaps TRBD1 or TRBD2 (5 bases each). The CDR3 runs to 14 residues. Per germline, CDR1 SEHNR and CDR2 FQNEAQ (reference sequence). V lost 4 bases and J lost 6, with 15 bases in between. The CDR3 nucleotides are TGTGCCAGCAGCTCCCTGGACGGGACGCAGACCCAGTACTTC. Its protein product is CASSSLDGTQTQYF. Together with reference TRBV7-9 and TRBJ2-5, the CDR3 gives the full variable domain: DTGVSQNPRHKITKRGQNVTFRCDPISEHNRLYWYRQTLGQGPEFLTYFQNEAQLEKSRLLSDRFSAERPKGSFSTLEIQRTEQGDSAMYLCASSSLDGTQTQYFGPGTRLLVL.

This clonotype was seen many times. The chain carries TRBV29-1 and TRBJ2-1, with 12 bases that match TRBD2. The CDR3 consists of 13 residues. Germline loops: CDR1 SQVTM, CDR2 ANQGSEA. V lost 6 bases to trimming and J lost 15 bases; unmatched junction nucleotides: 12. CDR3 in DNA: TGCAGCGTGGCTAGCGGGAGGGCCTTTAGGGTGTTCTTC. This encodes CSVASGRAFRVFF.

CDR3 loop: CASLQYSREPQHF. The CDR3 DNA sequence: TGTGCCAGCCTACAGTATTCCCGAGAGCCCCAGCATTTT. This sequence joins TRBV11-1 and TRBJ1-5; D gene unclear. The length of the CDR3 is 13 residues. Germline assignment: CDR1 SGHAT and CDR2 FQDESV (reference sequence). Between the trimmed V and J ends, which lost 8 bases and 8 bases, there was a span of 16 bases.

This clonotype was detected many times. The chain employs TRBV30 and TRBJ2-7; D perhaps matches TRBD1 (6 bases). In germline, CDR1 is GTSNPN, CDR2 SVGIG (reference sequence). V dropped 3 bases and J dropped 6 bases, with 18 bases sitting between them. This CDR3 is 14 amino acids long. The CDR3 here is CAWRTGAEYGEQYF. CDR3 DNA: TGTGCCTGGAGGACAGGTGCCGAATATGGCGAGCAGTACTTC. The full variable domain, in which reference TRBV30 and TRBJ2-7 provide the parts outside the CDR3, is SQTIHQWPATLVQPVGSPLSLECTVEGTSNPNLYWYRQAAGRGLQLLFYSVGIGQISSEVPQNLSASRPQDRQFILSSKKLLLSDSGFYLCAWRTGAEYGEQYFGPGTRLTVT.

About this clonotype: A much larger clone differs by one base, so this may be a read error. The CDR3 reads CASSVWDNSEQYF. The CDR3 DNA is TGTGCCAGCAGCGTATGGGACAACTCCGAGCAGTACTTC. The chain links TRBV11-3 to TRBJ2-7; TRBD1 is a possible D gene (6 bases). The CDR3 totals 13 residues. Between the trimmed V and J ends, which lost 5 bases and 6 bases, there was a span of 14 bases. Germline V gene sequence: CDR1 SGHNT, CDR2 YENEEA.

The gene calls are TRBV3-1 and TRBJ2-3; D is unresolved. The CDR3 loop spans 13 amino acids. V lost 0 bases and J 4 bases, leaving 5 bases between the germline ends. CDR1 and CDR2 (germline): LGHDT, YNNKEL (reference sequence). The CDR3 region has the DNA TGTGCCAGCAGCCAAGAAACAGCAGATACGCAGTATTTT. Translated, it gives CASSQETADTQYF.

This clonotype was seen many times. The chain uses TRBV20-1 and TRBJ2-1, with D tentatively TRBD2 (5 bases). Deletions cut 2 bases from V and 8 bases from J, with 16 bases between. The CDR3 sequence is 14 residues long. Germline V gene lookup returns CDR1 DFQATT and CDR2 SNEGSKA (reference sequence). DNA of the CDR3: TGCAGTGCTAGAAAATTTAGCGCGAGGGATGAGCAGTTCTTC. Its translation is CSARKFSARDEQFF.

This clonotype was detected only a few times. Possible read error: a much larger clone is one base away. V usage is TRBV7-6 and J usage is TRBJ1-3; possibly TRBD1 for D (5 bases). Per the germline V gene, CDR1 is SGHVS and CDR2 is FNYEAQ. The length of the CDR3 is 17 residues. The CDR3 DNA reads TGTGCCAGCAGCTTACGGGCCAGGGCGAGCTCTGGAAACCCCATATATTTT. Translated, it gives CASSLRARASSGNPIYF.

This clonotype showed up many times. V is TRBV9 and J is TRBJ2-7; 7 bases match TRBD1. CDR1 is SGDLS and CDR2 is YYNGEE in the germline V gene. This CDR3 comprises 14 residues. V dropped 4 bases and J dropped 7; count of bases not matched to a gene: 11. This CDR3 is CASSSDGQGEEQYF. The CDR3, as DNA: TGTGCCAGCAGCTCAGACGGGCAGGGGGAGGAGCAGTACTTC. Full variable domain (remainder filled in from reference TRBV9 and TRBJ2-7): DSGVTQTPKHLITATGQRVTLRCSPRSGDLSVYWYQQSLDQGLQFLIQYYNGEERAKGNILERFSAQQFPDLHSELNLSSLELGDSALYFCASSSDGQGEEQYFGPGTRLTVT.